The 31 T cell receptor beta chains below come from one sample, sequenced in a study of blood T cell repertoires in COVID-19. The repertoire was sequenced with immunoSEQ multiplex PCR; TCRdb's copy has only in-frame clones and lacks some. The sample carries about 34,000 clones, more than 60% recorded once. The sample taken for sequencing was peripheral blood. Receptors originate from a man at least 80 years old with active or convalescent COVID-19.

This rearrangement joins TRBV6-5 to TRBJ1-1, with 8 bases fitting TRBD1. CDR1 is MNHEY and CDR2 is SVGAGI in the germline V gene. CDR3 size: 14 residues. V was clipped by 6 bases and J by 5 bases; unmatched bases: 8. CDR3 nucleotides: TGTGCCAGCAGCCCCGACAGGGGATGGACTGAAGCTTTCTTT. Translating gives CASSPDRGWTEAFF.

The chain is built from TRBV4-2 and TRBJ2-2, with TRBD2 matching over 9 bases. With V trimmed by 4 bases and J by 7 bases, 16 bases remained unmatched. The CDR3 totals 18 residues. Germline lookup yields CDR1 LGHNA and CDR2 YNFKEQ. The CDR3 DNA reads TGTGCCAGCAGCCTAAGGGTAGTGGCTAGCGGGATTGACGGGGAGCTGTTTTTT. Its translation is CASSLRVVASGIDGELFF.

CDR3 coding DNA: TGCGCCAGCAGTGGGACAGGGAGTGCCACTGAAGCTTTCTTT. Its protein product is CASSGTGSATEAFF. V is TRBV10-1 and J is TRBJ1-1; 8 bases line up with TRBD1. Germline V gene lookup returns CDR1 WNHNN and CDR2 SYGVQD (reference sequence). The trim removed 4 bases at V and 4 bases at J, leaving 5 bases unmatched. The CDR3 runs 14 residues.

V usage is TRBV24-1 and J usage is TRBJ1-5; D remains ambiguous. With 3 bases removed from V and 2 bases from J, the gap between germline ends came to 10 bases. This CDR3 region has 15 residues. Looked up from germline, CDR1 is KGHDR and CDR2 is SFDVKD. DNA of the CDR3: TGTGCCACCAGTGATCGAAACGGGGGCAATCAGCCCCAGCATTTT. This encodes CATSDRNGGNQPQHF.

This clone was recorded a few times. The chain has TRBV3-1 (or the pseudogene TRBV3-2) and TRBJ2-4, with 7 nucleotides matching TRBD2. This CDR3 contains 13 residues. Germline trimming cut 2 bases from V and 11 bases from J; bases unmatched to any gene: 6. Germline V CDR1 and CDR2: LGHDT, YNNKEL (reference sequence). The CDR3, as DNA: TGTGCCAGCAGCCAAAAACCTGGACTAGTTCAGTACTTC. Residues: CASSQKPGLVQYF.

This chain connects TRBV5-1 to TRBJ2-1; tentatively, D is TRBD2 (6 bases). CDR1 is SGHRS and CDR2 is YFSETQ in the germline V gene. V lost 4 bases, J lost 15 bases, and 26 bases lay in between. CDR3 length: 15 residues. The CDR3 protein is CASSDPGRESQGLFF. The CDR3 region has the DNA TGCGCCAGCAGCGACCCGGGCAGGGAGAGTCAGGGACTGTTCTTC.

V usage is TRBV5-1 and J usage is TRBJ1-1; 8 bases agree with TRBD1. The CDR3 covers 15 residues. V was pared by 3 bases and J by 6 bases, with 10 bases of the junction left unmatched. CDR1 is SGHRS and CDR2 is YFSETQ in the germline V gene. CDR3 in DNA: TGCGCCAGCAGCTCGACAGGGGAGCTTTGGGCTGAAGCTTTCTTT. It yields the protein CASSSTGELWAEAFF. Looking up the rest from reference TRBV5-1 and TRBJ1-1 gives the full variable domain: KAGVTQTPRYLIKTRGQQVTLSCSPISGHRSVSWYQQTPGQGLQFLFEYFSETQRNKGNFPGRFSGRQFSNSRSEMNVSTLELGDSALYLCASSSTGELWAEAFFGQGTRLTVV.

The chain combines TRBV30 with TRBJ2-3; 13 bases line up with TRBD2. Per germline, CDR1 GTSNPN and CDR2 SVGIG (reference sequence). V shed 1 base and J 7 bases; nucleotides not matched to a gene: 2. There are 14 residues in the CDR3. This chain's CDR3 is CAWSGGTSGNTQYF. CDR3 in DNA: TGTGCCTGGAGTGGGGGGACTAGCGGGAATACGCAGTATTTT.

The CDR3 here is CASSSLAGGSYEQYF. The DNA of the CDR3 is TGTGCCAGCAGTTCACTAGCGGGAGGCTCCTACGAGCAGTACTTC. This rearrangement joins TRBV6-2 or TRBV6-3 to TRBJ2-7, with 12 bases fitting TRBD2. With 4 bases clipped from V and 0 bases from J, the junction kept 1 base outside the gene matches. The CDR3 has 15 residues. Germline assignment: CDR1 MNHEY and CDR2 SVGEGT.

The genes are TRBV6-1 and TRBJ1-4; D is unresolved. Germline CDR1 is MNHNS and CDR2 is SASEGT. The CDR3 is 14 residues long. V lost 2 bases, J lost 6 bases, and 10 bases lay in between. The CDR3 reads CASSEPFRDEKLFF. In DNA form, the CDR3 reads TGTGCCAGCAGTGAACCATTCCGGGATGAAAAACTGTTTTTT.

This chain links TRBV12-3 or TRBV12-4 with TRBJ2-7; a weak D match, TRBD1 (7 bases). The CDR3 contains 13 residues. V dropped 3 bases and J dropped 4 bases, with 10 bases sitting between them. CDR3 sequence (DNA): TGTGCCAGCAGTTTGGGGGGACAGTACGAGCAGTACTTC. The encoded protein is CASSLGGQYEQYF.

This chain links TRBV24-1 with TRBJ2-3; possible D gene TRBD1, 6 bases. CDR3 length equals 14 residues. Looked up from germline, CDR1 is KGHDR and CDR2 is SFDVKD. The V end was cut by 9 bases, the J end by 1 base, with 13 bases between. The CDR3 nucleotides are TGTGCCACCGCAGGGACAACCCGCACAGATACGCAGTATTTT. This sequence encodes CATAGTTRTDTQYF.

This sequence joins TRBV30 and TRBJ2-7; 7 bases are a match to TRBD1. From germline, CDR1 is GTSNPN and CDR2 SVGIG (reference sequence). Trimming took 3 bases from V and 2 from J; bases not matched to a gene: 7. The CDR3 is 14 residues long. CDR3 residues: CAWSLGTATYEQYF. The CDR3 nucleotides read TGTGCCTGGAGCCTGGGGACAGCAACCTACGAGCAGTACTTC.

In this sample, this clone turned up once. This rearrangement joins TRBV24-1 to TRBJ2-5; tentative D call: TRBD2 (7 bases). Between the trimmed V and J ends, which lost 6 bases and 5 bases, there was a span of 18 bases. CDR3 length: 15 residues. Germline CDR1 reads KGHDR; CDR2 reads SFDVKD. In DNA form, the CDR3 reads TGTGCCACCAGTCCGGAACGGGGGGCAGGGGAGACCCAGTACTTC. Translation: CATSPERGAGETQYF.

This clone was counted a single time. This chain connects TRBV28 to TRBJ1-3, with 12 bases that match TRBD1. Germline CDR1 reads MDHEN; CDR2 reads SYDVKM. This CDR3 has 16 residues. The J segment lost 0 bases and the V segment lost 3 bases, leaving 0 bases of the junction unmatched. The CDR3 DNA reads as TGTGCCAGCAGTTTGGGACAGGGGGCCTCTGGAAACACCATATATTTT. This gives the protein CASSLGQGASGNTIYF.

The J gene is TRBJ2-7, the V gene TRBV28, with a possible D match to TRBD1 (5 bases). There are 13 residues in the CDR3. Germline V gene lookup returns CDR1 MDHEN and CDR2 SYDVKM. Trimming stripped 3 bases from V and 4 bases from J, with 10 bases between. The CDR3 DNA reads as TGTGCCAGCAGTTTGGCAGGGATGTACGAGCAGTACTTC. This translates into CASSLAGMYEQYF.

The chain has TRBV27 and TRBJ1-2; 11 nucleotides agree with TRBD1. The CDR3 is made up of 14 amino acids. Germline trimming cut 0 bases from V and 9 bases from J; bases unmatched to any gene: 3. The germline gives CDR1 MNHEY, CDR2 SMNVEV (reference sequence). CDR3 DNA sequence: TGTGCCAGCAGTTTATCGTGGACAGGGGGCAGCTACACCTTC. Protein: CASSLSWTGGSYTF.

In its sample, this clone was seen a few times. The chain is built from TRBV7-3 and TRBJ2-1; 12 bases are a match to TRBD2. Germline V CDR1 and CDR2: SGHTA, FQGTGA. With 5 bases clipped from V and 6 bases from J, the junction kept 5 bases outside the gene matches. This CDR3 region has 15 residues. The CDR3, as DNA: TGTGCCAGCAGCCCTAGCGGGAGGGCCAGCAATGAGCAGTTCTTC. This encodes CASSPSGRASNEQFF.

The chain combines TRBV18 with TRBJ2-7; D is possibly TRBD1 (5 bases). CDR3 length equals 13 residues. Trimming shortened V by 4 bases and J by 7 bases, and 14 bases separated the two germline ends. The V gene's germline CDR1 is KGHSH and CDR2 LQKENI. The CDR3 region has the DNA TGTGCCAGCTCACACGCAGGGAAGGGAGAGCAGTACTTC. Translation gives CASSHAGKGEQYF.

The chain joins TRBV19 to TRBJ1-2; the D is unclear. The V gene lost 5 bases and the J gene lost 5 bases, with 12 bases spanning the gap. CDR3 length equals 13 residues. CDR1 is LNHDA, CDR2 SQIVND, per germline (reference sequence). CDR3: CASSWRSAYGYTF. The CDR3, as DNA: TGTGCCAGTAGTTGGAGGTCAGCTTATGGCTACACCTTC.

The CDR3 DNA reads TGCGCCAGCAGTGAGACGACTAGCGGCTACGAGCAGTACTTC. Translating gives CASSETTSGYEQYF. The chain couples TRBV10-2 to TRBJ2-7; 9 bases fit TRBD2. The CDR3 has 14 residues. Germline CDR1 is WSHSY and CDR2 is SAAADI. V lost 2 bases, J lost 3 bases, and 2 bases stayed unmatched.

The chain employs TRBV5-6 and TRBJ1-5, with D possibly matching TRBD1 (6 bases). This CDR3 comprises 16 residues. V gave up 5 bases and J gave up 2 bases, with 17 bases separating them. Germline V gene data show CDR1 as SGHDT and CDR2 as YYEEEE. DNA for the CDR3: TGTGCCAGCAGTCCCGCGGGGGGCGCGGGCAATCAGCCCCAGCATTTT. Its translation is CASSPAGGAGNQPQHF.

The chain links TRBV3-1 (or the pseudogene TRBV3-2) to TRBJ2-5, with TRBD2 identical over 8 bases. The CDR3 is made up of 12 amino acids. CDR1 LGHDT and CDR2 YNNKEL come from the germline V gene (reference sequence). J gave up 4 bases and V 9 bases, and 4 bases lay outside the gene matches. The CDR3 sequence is CASGSGRETQYF. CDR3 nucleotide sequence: TGTGCCAGTGGCAGCGGGAGAGAGACCCAGTACTTC.

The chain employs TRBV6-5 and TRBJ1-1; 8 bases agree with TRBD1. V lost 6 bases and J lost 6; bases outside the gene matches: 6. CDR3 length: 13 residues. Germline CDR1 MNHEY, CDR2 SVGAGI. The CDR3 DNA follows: TGTGCCAGCAGCTCCAGGGGGCTGGCTGAAGCTTTCTTT. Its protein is CASSSRGLAEAFF.

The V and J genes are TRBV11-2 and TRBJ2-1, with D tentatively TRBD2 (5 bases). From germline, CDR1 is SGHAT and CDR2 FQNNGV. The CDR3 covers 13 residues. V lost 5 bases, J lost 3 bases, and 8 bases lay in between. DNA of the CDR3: TGTGCCAGCAGCGAGGGAAACTACAATGAGCAGTTCTTC. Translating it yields CASSEGNYNEQFF. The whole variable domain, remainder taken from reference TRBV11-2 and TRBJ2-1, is EAGVAQSPRYKIIEKRQSVAFWCNPISGHATLYWYQQILGQGPKLLIQFQNNGVVDDSQLPKDRFSAERLKGVDSTLKIQPAKLEDSAVYLCASSEGNYNEQFFGPGTRLTVL.

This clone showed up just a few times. CDR3 in DNA: TGTGCCAGCAGCGCGGGGCTAGCGGGAGTCTACGAGCAGTACTTC. Amino acids: CASSAGLAGVYEQYF. The rearrangement links TRBV5-6 to TRBJ2-7; 10 bases agree with TRBD2. Germline trimming cut 4 bases from V and 3 bases from J; bases unmatched to any gene: 7. Germline-derived CDR1 and CDR2 are SGHDT and YYEEEE. The CDR3 loop spans 15 amino acids.

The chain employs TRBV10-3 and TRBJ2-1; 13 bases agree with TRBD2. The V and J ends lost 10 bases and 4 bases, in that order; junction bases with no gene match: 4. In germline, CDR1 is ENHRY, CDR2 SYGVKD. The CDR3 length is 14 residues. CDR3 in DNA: TGTGCCACCAGGACTAGCGGGGGTTACAATGAGCAGTTCTTC. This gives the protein CATRTSGGYNEQFF.

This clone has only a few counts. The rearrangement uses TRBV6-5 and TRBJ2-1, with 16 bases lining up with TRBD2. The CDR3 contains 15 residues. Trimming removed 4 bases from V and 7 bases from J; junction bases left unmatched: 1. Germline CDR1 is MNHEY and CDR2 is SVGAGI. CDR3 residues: CASSSGLAGGNEQFF. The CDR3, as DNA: TGTGCCAGCAGTTCGGGACTAGCGGGAGGGAATGAGCAGTTCTTC.

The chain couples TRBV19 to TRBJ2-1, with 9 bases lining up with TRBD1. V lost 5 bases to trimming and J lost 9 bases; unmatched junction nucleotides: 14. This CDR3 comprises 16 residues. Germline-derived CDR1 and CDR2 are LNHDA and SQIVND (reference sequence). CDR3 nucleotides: TGTGCCAGTAGTTGTGGCCGGGACAGGGTATTTTGTGAGCAGTTCTTC. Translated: CASSCGRDRVFCEQFF. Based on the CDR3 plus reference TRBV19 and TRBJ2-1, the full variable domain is DGGITQSPKYLFRKEGQNVTLSCEQNLNHDAMYWYRQDPGQGLRLIYYSQIVNDFQKGDIAEGYSVSREKKESFPLTVTSAQKNPTAFYLCASSCGRDRVFCEQFFGPGTRLTVL.

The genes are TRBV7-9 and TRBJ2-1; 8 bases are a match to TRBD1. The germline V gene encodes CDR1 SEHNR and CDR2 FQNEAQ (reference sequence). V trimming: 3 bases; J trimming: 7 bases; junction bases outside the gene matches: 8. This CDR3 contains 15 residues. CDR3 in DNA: TGTGCCAGCAGCTTCCGGGACAGGCCCCTAAATGAGCAGTTCTTC. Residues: CASSFRDRPLNEQFF. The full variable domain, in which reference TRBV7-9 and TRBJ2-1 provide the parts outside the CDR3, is DTGVSQNPRHKITKRGQNVTFRCDPISEHNRLYWYRQTLGQGPEFLTYFQNEAQLEKSRLLSDRFSAERPKGSFSTLEIQRTEQGDSAMYLCASSFRDRPLNEQFFGPGTRLTVL.

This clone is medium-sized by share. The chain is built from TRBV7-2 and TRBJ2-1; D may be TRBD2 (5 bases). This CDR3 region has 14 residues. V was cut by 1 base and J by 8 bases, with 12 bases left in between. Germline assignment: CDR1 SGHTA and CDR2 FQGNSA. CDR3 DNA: TGTGCCAGCAGCTTAGGGCTAGCTTTCGATGAGCAGTTCTTC. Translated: CASSLGLAFDEQFF.